This T cell receptor (beta chain) was identified during a study of T cell responses to AZD1222 COVID-19 vaccine. Using immunoSEQ multiplex PCR, the repertoire was profiled, and TCRdb retains in-frame clones only, with some absent. The repertoire holds over 100,000 clones, roughly nine tenths seen once, with 6% to 8% in the top ten. After removal of 6 bases from V and 8 bases from J, the junction contained 6 bases not matched to a gene. This CDR3 has 13 amino acids. Germline V CDR1 and CDR2: LNHDA, SQIVND (reference sequence). This TCR derives from an adult in good health. V and J are TRBV19 and TRBJ1-5, with 8 bases fitting TRBD1. The source was peripheral blood, collected on day 0 of AZD1222 vaccination. Here the CDR3 reads CASSPDRVEPQHF. CDR3 nucleotides: TGTGCCAGTAGCCCGGACAGGGTTGAGCCCCAGCATTTT. Full variable domain (remainder filled in from reference TRBV19 and TRBJ1-5): DGGITQSPKYLFRKEGQNVTLSCEQNLNHDAMYWYRQDPGQGLRLIYYSQIVNDFQKGDIAEGYSVSREKKESFPLTVTSAQKNPTAFYLCASSPDRVEPQHFGDGTRLSIL.